The T cell receptor (beta chain) under discussion was sequenced for a study of beta chain features in type 1 diabetes. Findings and limits, study-wide: Moderate yet significant TCRB CDR3 shortening was seen in Type 1 diabetes patients in all four CD4+ subsets.

The authors reverse transcribed all of the isolated RNA, so sequencing captured expressed TCRB transcripts. The table came from immunoSEQ multiplex PCR; TCRdb's copy has only in-frame clones and leaves some out. This table holds 20,000 to 30,000 clones, approximately 69% found once. Comment on this clone: Its antigen is as yet unknown.

The ends were cut back, 3 bases at V and 3 bases at J, with 5 bases in the middle. CDR1 is SEHNR, CDR2 FQNEAQ, per germline (reference sequence). The CDR3 covers 12 residues. The rearrangement joins TRBV7-9 to TRBJ1-1; unclear D gene. This TCR derives from a man between 18 and 35 years old with type 1 diabetes. The specimen was Tregs from blood. CDR3 nucleotides: TGTGCCAGCAGCTTCCTGTACACTGAAGCTTTCTTT. The encoded protein is CASSFLYTEAFF.